The 18 T cell receptor beta chains below come from one sample, sequenced in a study of cytomegalovirus exposure and HLA in healthy donors. Amplification used 60 Vbeta primers and 13 Jbeta primers. This table comes from immunoSEQ multiplex PCR, and its TCRdb copy is limited to in-frame clones, with some not included. Altogether around 180,000 clones are present, roughly 85% being singletons, with the ten largest covering 1%. The sample was PBMCs. The receptors were gathered from a boy aged 2 to 10 in good health and CMV-seronegative.

The V call is TRBV5-4, the J call TRBJ2-7, with 9 nucleotides matching TRBD2. V trimming: 0 bases; J trimming: 0 bases; junction bases outside the gene matches: 1. Per germline, CDR1 SGHNT and CDR2 YYREEE (reference sequence). This CDR3 has 15 residues. The CDR3 is CASSLGLAASYEQYF. CDR3 sequence (DNA): TGTGCCAGCAGCTTGGGACTAGCGGCCTCCTACGAGCAGTACTTC.

In its sample, this clone was seen once. The rearrangement uses TRBV7-2 and TRBJ2-7, with D possibly TRBD2 on 7 matching bases. Germline values: CDR1 SGHTA, CDR2 FQGNSA. V lost 3 bases, J lost 4 bases, and 19 bases lay in between. The CDR3 contains 16 residues. The DNA of the CDR3 is TGTGCCAGCAGCTTTAGCGGGCGGACAGTGAAGTACGAGCAGTACGTC. It is translated as CASSFSGRTVKYEQYV.

The chain is built from TRBV10-3 and TRBJ1-2; 8 nucleotides align to TRBD1. The V and J ends lost 6 bases and 6 bases, in that order; junction bases with no gene match: 3. Germline V CDR1 and CDR2: ENHRY, SYGVKD. The CDR3 runs 12 residues. Here the CDR3 reads CAIRRQGHGYTF. CDR3 sequence (DNA): TGTGCCATCAGGAGACAGGGGCATGGCTACACCTTC.

V and J are TRBV5-1 and TRBJ1-2; no definite D call. CDR1 and CDR2 (germline): SGHRS, YFSETQ. V lost 0 bases and J lost 0, with 9 bases in between. CDR3 length: 15 amino acids. CDR3 amino acids: CASSLGRSANYGYTF. The CDR3 nucleotides read TGCGCCAGCAGCTTGGGTCGGTCTGCTAACTATGGCTACACCTTC.

The chain has TRBV2 and TRBJ2-2, with TRBD1 matching over 8 bases. V lost 6 bases to trimming and J lost 1 base; unmatched junction nucleotides: 4. This CDR3 has 15 amino acids. In germline, CDR1 is SNHLY, CDR2 FYNNEI. CDR3 nucleotide sequence: TGTGCCAGCAGCGTAGACAGGGGGAACACCGGGGAGCTGTTTTTT. Its protein is CASSVDRGNTGELFF.

This clone is a singleton in its sample. The chain combines TRBV9 with TRBJ2-7, with a possible D match to TRBD1 (6 bases). Germline V gene lookup returns CDR1 SGDLS and CDR2 YYNGEE. The CDR3 is 14 amino acids. The germline V and J ends were trimmed by 2 bases and 2 bases, with 11 bases remaining between them. The CDR3 coding sequence is TGTGCCAGCAGCGTGGACGGACAGACCTACGAGCAGTACTTC. The encoded protein is CASSVDGQTYEQYF.

The chain carries TRBV28 and TRBJ1-2; D is uncertain. V was cut by 3 bases and J by 0 bases, with 8 bases left in between. There are 14 residues in the CDR3. Germline CDR1 reads MDHEN; CDR2 reads SYDVKM. CDR3 amino acids: CASSFPSSNYGYTF. CDR3 bases: TGTGCCAGCAGTTTTCCCAGTTCTAACTATGGCTACACCTTC.

V gene TRBV5-5 combines with J gene TRBJ2-7; D is undetermined. Per germline, CDR1 SGHKS and CDR2 YYEKEE (reference sequence). CDR3 size: 16 residues. The V end lost 4 bases, the J end lost 1 base, and 18 bases lay between the germline ends. In nucleotides, the CDR3 is TGTGCCAGCAGCCTGTCCACGAGTAAGAGGTCCTACGAGCAGTACGTC. This encodes CASSLSTSKRSYEQYV.

The chain employs TRBV12-5 and TRBJ2-5; 10 nucleotides line up with TRBD1. After removal of 4 bases from V and 2 bases from J, the junction contained 4 bases not matched to a gene. Germline V gene data show CDR1 as LGHNT and CDR2 as FRNRAP. This CDR3 comprises 15 residues. CDR3: CASGWGQGLQETQYF. CDR3 coding DNA: TGTGCTAGTGGTTGGGGACAGGGGCTACAAGAGACCCAGTACTTC.

This clone has just one count. The chain is built from TRBV18 and TRBJ2-7, with 8 nucleotides matching TRBD1. Germline lookup yields CDR1 KGHSH and CDR2 LQKENI. There are 13 residues in the CDR3. The trim removed 4 bases at V and 6 bases at J, leaving 5 bases unmatched. The CDR3 nucleotides read TGTGCCAGCTCACTAAGACAGGGGCGCGAGCAGTACGTC. It codes for CASSLRQGREQYV.

This sequence joins TRBV11-2 and TRBJ2-7; 7 nucleotides line up with TRBD1. CDR1 is SGHAT and CDR2 is FQNNGV in the germline V gene. The CDR3 is 13 amino acids. The V gene end was trimmed by 5 bases and the J gene end by 2 bases; junction bases not matched to a gene: 3. The CDR3: CASSIGTAYEQYV. CDR3 bases: TGTGCCAGCAGCATTGGGACAGCCTACGAGCAGTACGTC.

In DNA, the CDR3 is TGTGCCAGCTCTCCCGGGACAGGGGGTTATGGCTACACCTTC. Translated: CASSPGTGGYGYTF. The rearrangement uses TRBV18 and TRBJ1-2; 11 bases map to TRBD1. Germline V gene lookup returns CDR1 KGHSH and CDR2 LQKENI. The CDR3 spans 14 residues. V trimming: 6 bases; J trimming: 5 bases; junction bases outside the gene matches: 5.

V is TRBV10-3 and J is TRBJ2-7, with 10 bases matching TRBD2. Germline CDR1 reads ENHRY; CDR2 reads SYGVKD. J gave up 6 bases and V 3 bases, and 11 bases lay outside the gene matches. The CDR3 consists of 16 residues. The CDR3 DNA follows: TGTGCCATCAGTGACACAATAGCGGGAGGTACCCTCGAGCAGTACTTC. It yields the protein CAISDTIAGGTLEQYF.

The genes are TRBV9 and TRBJ2-6, with a possible D match to TRBD1 (5 bases). CDR1 and CDR2 from the germline V gene are SGDLS and YYNGEE. Deletions cut 0 bases from V and 1 base from J, with 5 bases between. This CDR3 contains 15 residues. CDR3: CASSVEGSGANVLTF. The CDR3 bases are TGTGCCAGCAGCGTAGAGGGGTCTGGGGCCAACGTCCTGACTTTC.

V gene TRBV30 combines with J gene TRBJ2-3; D might be TRBD1 (6 bases). The germline V gene encodes CDR1 GTSNPN and CDR2 SVGIG (reference sequence). Trimming pared 3 bases from V and 2 bases from J, leaving 21 bases between. The CDR3 spans 17 residues. The CDR3 DNA sequence: TGTGCCTGGAGCGCTATCTTCACAGGGTTACTCACAGATACGCAGTATTTT. It translates to CAWSAIFTGLLTDTQYF.

V gene TRBV28 combines with J gene TRBJ1-5; TRBD1 agrees at 7 bases. V shed 2 bases, J shed 7 bases, and the junction held 11 bases outside the gene matches. The CDR3 has 16 residues. Per germline, CDR1 MDHEN and CDR2 SYDVKM. The CDR3 spells CASSLEIGGARQPQHF. Written as DNA, the CDR3 is TGTGCCAGCAGTTTAGAGATAGGGGGCGCGAGACAGCCCCAGCATTTT. Drawing the rest from reference TRBV28 and TRBJ1-5, the complete variable domain is DVKVTQSSRYLVKRTGEKVFLECVQDMDHENMFWYRQDPGLGLRLIYFSYDVKMKEKGDIPEGYSVSREKKERFSLILESASTNQTSMYLCASSLEIGGARQPQHFGDGTRLSIL.

The chain links TRBV28 to TRBJ2-3; D may be TRBD1 (6 bases). The germline V gene has CDR1 MDHEN and CDR2 SYDVKM. The CDR3 runs to 15 residues. Trimming shortened V by 8 bases and J by 0 bases, and 15 bases separated the two germline ends. CDR3 sequence reads: CASLGAFASTDTQYF. CDR3 DNA: TGTGCCAGCTTGGGGGCCTTCGCTAGCACAGATACGCAGTATTTT. The complete variable domain, with remaining parts taken from reference TRBV28 and TRBJ2-3, reads DVKVTQSSRYLVKRTGEKVFLECVQDMDHENMFWYRQDPGLGLRLIYFSYDVKMKEKGDIPEGYSVSREKKERFSLILESASTNQTSMYLCASLGAFASTDTQYFGPGTRLTVL.

This clone appeared a single time. The V and J genes are TRBV27 and TRBJ2-1, with D unresolved. This CDR3 is built from 15 residues. CDR1 MNHEY and CDR2 SMNVEV come from the germline V gene (reference sequence). Trimming shortened V by 5 bases and J by 0 bases, and 11 bases separated the two germline ends. CDR3 region: CASSTMEYSYNEQFF. CDR3 bases: TGTGCCAGCAGTACAATGGAGTACTCCTACAATGAGCAGTTCTTC.